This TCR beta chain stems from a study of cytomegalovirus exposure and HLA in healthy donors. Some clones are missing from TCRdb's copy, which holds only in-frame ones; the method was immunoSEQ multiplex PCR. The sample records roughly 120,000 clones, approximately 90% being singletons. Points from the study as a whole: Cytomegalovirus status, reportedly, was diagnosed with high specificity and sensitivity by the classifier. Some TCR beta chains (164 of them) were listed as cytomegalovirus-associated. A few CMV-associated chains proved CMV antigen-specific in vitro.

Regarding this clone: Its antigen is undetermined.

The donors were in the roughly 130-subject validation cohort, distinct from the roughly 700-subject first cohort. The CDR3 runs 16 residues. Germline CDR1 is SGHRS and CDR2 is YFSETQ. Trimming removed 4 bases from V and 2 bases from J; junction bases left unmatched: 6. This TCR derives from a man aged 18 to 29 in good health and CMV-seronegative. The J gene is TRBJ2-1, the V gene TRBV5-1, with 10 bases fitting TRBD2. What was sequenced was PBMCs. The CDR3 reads CASSAGTSAAYNEQFF. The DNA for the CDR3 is TGCGCCAGCAGCGCGGGGACTAGCGCAGCCTACAATGAGCAGTTCTTC.